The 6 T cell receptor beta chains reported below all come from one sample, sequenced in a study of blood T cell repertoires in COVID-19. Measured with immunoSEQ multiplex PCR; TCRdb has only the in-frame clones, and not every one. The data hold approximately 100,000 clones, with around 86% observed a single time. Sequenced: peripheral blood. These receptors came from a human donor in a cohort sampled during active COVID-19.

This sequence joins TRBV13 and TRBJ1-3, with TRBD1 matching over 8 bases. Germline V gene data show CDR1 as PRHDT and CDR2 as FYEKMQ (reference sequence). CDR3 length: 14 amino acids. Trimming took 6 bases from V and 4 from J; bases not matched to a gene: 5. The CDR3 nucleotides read TGTGCCAGCAGACAGACAGGGGCAGGAAACACCATATATTTT. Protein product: CASRQTGAGNTIYF.

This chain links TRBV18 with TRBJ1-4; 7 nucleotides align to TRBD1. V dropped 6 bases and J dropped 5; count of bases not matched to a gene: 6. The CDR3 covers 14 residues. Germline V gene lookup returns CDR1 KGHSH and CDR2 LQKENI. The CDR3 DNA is TGTGCCAGCTCTAAGGAACAGGGGAATGAAAAACTGTTTTTT. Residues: CASSKEQGNEKLFF.

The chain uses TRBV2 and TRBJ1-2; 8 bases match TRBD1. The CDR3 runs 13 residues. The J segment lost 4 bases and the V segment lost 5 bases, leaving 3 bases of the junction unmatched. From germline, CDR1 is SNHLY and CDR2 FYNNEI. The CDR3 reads CASSLGQGYGYTF. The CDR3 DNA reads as TGTGCCAGCAGTTTAGGACAGGGCTATGGCTACACCTTC.

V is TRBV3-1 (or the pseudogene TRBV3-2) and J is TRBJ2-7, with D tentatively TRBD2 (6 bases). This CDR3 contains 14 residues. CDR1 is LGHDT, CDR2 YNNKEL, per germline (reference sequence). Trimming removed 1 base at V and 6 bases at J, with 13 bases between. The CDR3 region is CASSQAGGGSEQYF. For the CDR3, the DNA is TGTGCCAGCAGCCAAGCCGGGGGTGGCTCCGAGCAGTACTTC.

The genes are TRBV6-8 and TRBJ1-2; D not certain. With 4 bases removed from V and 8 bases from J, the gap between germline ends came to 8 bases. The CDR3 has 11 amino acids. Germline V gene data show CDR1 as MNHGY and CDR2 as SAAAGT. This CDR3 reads CASSSLGGYTF. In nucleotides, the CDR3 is TGTGCCAGCAGTTCGCTAGGCGGCTACACCTTC.

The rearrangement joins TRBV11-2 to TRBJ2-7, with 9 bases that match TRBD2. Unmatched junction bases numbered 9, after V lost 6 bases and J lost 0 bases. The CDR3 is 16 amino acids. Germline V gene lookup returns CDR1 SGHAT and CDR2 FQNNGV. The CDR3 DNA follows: TGTGCCAGCAGAACTCCCCGTAGCGGGAGCTCCTACGAGCAGTACTTC. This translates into CASRTPRSGSSYEQYF.